Presented here are 27 T cell receptor beta chains from one specimen sequenced in a study of T cell changes during pregnancy in multiple sclerosis. Produced via immunoSEQ multiplex PCR; TCRdb's table is partial and in-frame only. The sample has 65,000 to 85,000 clones, around 90% seen once. The sample here was CD4+ T cells from peripheral blood mononuclear cells, taken after pregnancy. All receptors derive from a female donor with multiple sclerosis, enrolled in a pregnancy study.

This clone came up a few times. The V gene is TRBV30, the J gene TRBJ1-1, with 7 positions matching TRBD1. The V and J ends lost 7 bases and 1 base, in that order; junction bases with no gene match: 9. The CDR3 consists of 14 residues. Per the germline V gene, CDR1 is GTSNPN and CDR2 is SVGIG (reference sequence). CDR3 sequence (DNA): TGTGCCTCTCGACAGGACAGGCGGAACACTGAAGCTTTCTTT. It codes for CASRQDRRNTEAFF.

V is TRBV19 and J is TRBJ2-7, with 7 positions matching TRBD1. V shed 3 bases, J shed 4 bases, and the junction held 3 bases outside the gene matches. There are 13 residues in the CDR3. Germline CDR1 LNHDA, CDR2 SQIVND (reference sequence). The CDR3 DNA sequence: TGTGCCAGTAGTATTGGACAGGTGTACGAGCAGTACTTC. Amino acids: CASSIGQVYEQYF.

This clone was seen only once. J is TRBJ2-3 and V is TRBV11-2; 8 bases line up with TRBD2. CDR1 and CDR2 from the germline V gene are SGHAT and FQNNGV. V shed 0 bases, J shed 4 bases, and the junction held 9 bases outside the gene matches. This CDR3 region has 17 residues. As DNA, the CDR3 is TGTGCCAGCAGCTTAGAAGGGACGGGGGGGAGCGCAGATACGCAGTATTTT. Amino acid sequence: CASSLEGTGGSADTQYF.

The genes are TRBV4-1 and TRBJ1-4; D ambiguous. V was shortened by 4 bases and J by 0 bases, with 12 bases between the two germline ends. CDR3 length: 16 amino acids. Looked up from germline, CDR1 is MGHRA and CDR2 is YSYEKL. The CDR3 nucleotides are TGCGCCAGCAGCCTCTCCGGGCGGGCAACTAATGAAAAACTGTTTTTT. Residues: CASSLSGRATNEKLFF.

This clone was recorded once. This chain links TRBV18 with TRBJ2-7; 7 nucleotides align to TRBD1. CDR3 length: 17 amino acids. J lost 2 bases, V lost 0 bases, and 10 bases had no gene match. Germline loops: CDR1 KGHSH, CDR2 LQKENI. The CDR3 DNA reads as TGTGCCAGCTCACCACCCTCAGACGCAGGGGGTGCCTACGAGCAGTACTTC. Encoded protein: CASSPPSDAGGAYEQYF. The full variable domain, its missing parts supplied by reference TRBV18 and TRBJ2-7, is NAGVMQNPRHLVRRRGQEARLRCSPMKGHSHVYWYRQLPEEGLKFMVYLQKENIIDESGMPKERFSAEFPKEGPSILRIQQVVRGDSAAYFCASSPPSDAGGAYEQYFGPGTRLTVT.

The rearrangement links TRBV18 to TRBJ2-5, with 7 bases identical to TRBD2. CDR1 is KGHSH and CDR2 is LQKENI in the germline V gene. The CDR3 spans 15 residues. The V and J ends lost 3 bases and 2 bases, in that order; junction bases with no gene match: 6. The CDR3 spells CASSPRAGVQETQYF. CDR3 DNA: TGTGCCAGCTCACCTCGTGCGGGGGTTCAAGAGACCCAGTACTTC.

The chain recombines TRBV15 with TRBJ2-7, with D possibly TRBD1 on 5 matching bases. CDR3 length: 13 amino acids. V lost 5 bases to trimming and J lost 6 bases, with 14 bases between them. CDR1 LNHNV and CDR2 YYDKDF come from the germline V gene (reference sequence). CDR3 sequence: CATSVRQFVEQYF. The CDR3 region has the DNA TGTGCCACCAGCGTGCGACAGTTCGTCGAGCAGTACTTC.

This chain uses TRBV29-1 with TRBJ2-1; 9 positions agree with TRBD2. CDR1 is SQVTM, CDR2 ANQGSEA, per germline. The CDR3 runs to 12 residues. With V trimmed by 7 bases and J by 3 bases, 1 base remained unmatched. CDR3 DNA: TGCAGCGGACTAGCGGACTACAATGAGCAGTTCTTC. The encoded protein is CSGLADYNEQFF.

The chain combines TRBV6-1 with TRBJ1-1; the D is unclear. V lost 2 bases, J lost 0 bases, and 13 bases lay in between. The CDR3 extends over 16 amino acids. Germline V gene sequence: CDR1 MNHNS, CDR2 SASEGT. The CDR3 DNA follows: TGTGCCAGCAGTGAATATTGGGCTGGCATGAACACTGAAGCTTTCTTT. This translates into CASSEYWAGMNTEAFF.

This rearrangement joins TRBV5-8 to TRBJ1-2; a weak D match, TRBD1 (6 bases). V was pared by 5 bases and J by 4 bases, with 18 bases between. The CDR3 contains 15 residues. Germline-derived CDR1 and CDR2 are SGHTS and YDEGEE. The CDR3 sequence is CASSRGGGQLYGYTF. For the CDR3, the DNA is TGTGCCAGCAGTCGGGGGGGAGGACAGCTCTATGGCTACACCTTC.

V usage is TRBV2 and J usage is TRBJ1-2; no clear D gene. This CDR3 is 13 amino acids long. Germline loops: CDR1 SNHLY, CDR2 FYNNEI. V was shortened by 6 bases and J by 4 bases, with 12 bases between the two germline ends. This CDR3 reads CASSLVTGYGYTF. DNA of the CDR3: TGTGCCAGCAGCCTCGTGACGGGCTATGGCTACACCTTC.

The chain combines TRBV29-1 with TRBJ2-6; 7 bases are a match to TRBD1. The CDR3 extends over 12 amino acids. The V segment lost 6 bases and the J segment 4 bases; nucleotides outside the gene matches: 0. Germline loops: CDR1 SQVTM, CDR2 ANQGSEA. The CDR3 loop is CSVGQGANVLTF. The CDR3 bases are TGCAGCGTGGGACAGGGGGCCAACGTCCTGACTTTC.

The genes are TRBV6-1 and TRBJ1-5, with no clear D. V was pared by 6 bases and J by 4 bases, with 13 bases between. The CDR3 has 14 amino acids. The V gene's germline CDR1 is MNHNS and CDR2 SASEGT. The CDR3, as DNA: TGTGCCAGCAGGGAGTTGGAGAGGAATCAGCCCCAGCATTTT. Its protein is CASRELERNQPQHF.

There are a few counts of this clone. The chain links TRBV5-1 to TRBJ2-6; TRBD1 aligns across 8 bases. The CDR3 is made up of 16 amino acids. Germline values: CDR1 SGHRS, CDR2 YFSETQ. The trim removed 2 bases at V and 4 bases at J, leaving 5 bases unmatched. The CDR3 is CASSFTTGVGANVLTF. CDR3 nucleotide sequence: TGCGCCAGCAGCTTCACGACAGGGGTAGGGGCCAACGTCCTGACTTTC.

This chain connects TRBV5-1 to TRBJ1-2; D is ambiguous. V shed 4 bases and J shed 8 bases, with 15 bases lying between them. This CDR3 region has 13 residues. In germline, CDR1 is SGHRS, CDR2 YFSETQ. The CDR3 DNA follows: TGCGCCAGCAGCACCGGTCCCGCCGGGGGCTACACCTTC. Amino acids: CASSTGPAGGYTF.

V gene TRBV19 combines with J gene TRBJ2-5; the D is unclear. In germline, CDR1 is LNHDA, CDR2 SQIVND (reference sequence). This CDR3 contains 15 residues. The V and J ends lost 6 bases and 1 base respectively, with 15 bases between them. In DNA, the CDR3 is TGTGCCAGTAGCAGATCCCCCGCAGTCCAAGAGACCCAGTACTTC. Its protein product is CASSRSPAVQETQYF. The whole variable domain, remainder taken from reference TRBV19 and TRBJ2-5, is DGGITQSPKYLFRKEGQNVTLSCEQNLNHDAMYWYRQDPGQGLRLIYYSQIVNDFQKGDIAEGYSVSREKKESFPLTVTSAQKNPTAFYLCASSRSPAVQETQYFGPGTRLLVL.

The chain joins TRBV5-1 to TRBJ2-7, with 7 bases matching TRBD2. Germline V gives CDR1 SGHRS, CDR2 YFSETQ. This CDR3 has 15 amino acids. V gave up 6 bases and J gave up 2 bases; unmatched junction bases: 11. DNA of the CDR3: TGCGCCAGCACCAGGGAACTAGCGCAACCCTACGAGCAGTACTTC. It specifies CASTRELAQPYEQYF.

The CDR3 here is CASSSLAGPNQPQHF. CDR3 DNA sequence: TGTGCCAGCAGCTCCCTAGCGGGACCCAATCAGCCCCAGCATTTT. V gene TRBV7-2 combines with J gene TRBJ1-5; weak D call: TRBD1 (5 bases). The germline gives CDR1 SGHTA, CDR2 FQGNSA. CDR3 length equals 15 residues. V lost 4 bases to trimming and J lost 3 bases, with 13 bases between them.

The gene calls are TRBV25-1 and TRBJ1-4; the match to TRBD1 covers 7 bases. The CDR3 has 16 residues. Germline lookup yields CDR1 MGHDK and CDR2 SYGVNS. Losses at the gene ends were 2 bases for V and 7 bases for J; bases not matched to a gene: 10. CDR3 region: CASSEGTGTAGEKLFF. The CDR3 DNA reads as TGTGCCAGCAGTGAAGGGACCGGGACAGCCGGTGAAAAACTGTTTTTT.

CDR3 residues: CASDTGQGTDTQYF. CDR3 sequence (DNA): TGTGCCAGCGACACGGGACAGGGCACAGATACGCAGTATTTT. The V call is TRBV2, the J call TRBJ2-3; 8 bases are a match to TRBD1. Trimming removed 8 bases from V and 1 base from J; junction bases left unmatched: 5. Germline lookup yields CDR1 SNHLY and CDR2 FYNNEI. The CDR3 runs to 14 residues.

The chain has TRBV5-4 and TRBJ2-7; D perhaps matches TRBD1 (6 bases). Per germline, CDR1 SGHNT and CDR2 YYREEE (reference sequence). CDR3 length: 15 amino acids. V lost 1 base and J lost 4, with 15 bases in between. The CDR3 reads CASSLPGQRLYEQYF. The CDR3 DNA reads as TGTGCCAGCAGCTTGCCTGGACAGAGATTATACGAGCAGTACTTC.

The rearrangement links TRBV6-1 to TRBJ1-2, with D unresolved. The germline V and J ends were trimmed by 1 base and 4 bases, with 7 bases remaining between them. Germline V gene data show CDR1 as MNHNS and CDR2 as SASEGT. The CDR3 covers 13 residues. This CDR3 is CASSEETVYGYTF. The CDR3 coding sequence is TGTGCCAGCAGTGAAGAGACTGTCTATGGCTACACCTTC.

V gene TRBV28 combines with J gene TRBJ1-1; TRBD1 is a possible D gene (6 bases). V was shortened by 6 bases and J by 1 base, with 21 bases between the two germline ends. Germline values: CDR1 MDHEN, CDR2 SYDVKM. The CDR3 has 17 residues. The CDR3 region has the DNA TGTGCCAGCAGCCCATTCTCAACAGGGACGGGGAACACTGAAGCTTTCTTT. This translates into CASSPFSTGTGNTEAFF.

This clone was recorded at least ten times. The chain recombines TRBV5-1 with TRBJ2-5; 7 bases are a match to TRBD2. CDR3 length: 14 amino acids. The germline gives CDR1 SGHRS, CDR2 YFSETQ. The V gene end was trimmed by 0 bases and the J gene end by 4 bases; junction bases not matched to a gene: 3. CDR3 in DNA: TGCGCCAGCAGCTTGGGCGGGGGACGAGAGACCCAGTACTTC. Encoded protein: CASSLGGGRETQYF.

The V and J genes are TRBV19 and TRBJ1-3, with 8 bases that match TRBD1. The CDR3 is made up of 15 amino acids. CDR1 is LNHDA and CDR2 is SQIVND in the germline V gene (reference sequence). V shed 3 bases and J 0 bases; nucleotides not matched to a gene: 1. The CDR3 nucleotides read TGTGCCAGTAGTATCGGGACAGGCTCTGGAAACACCATATATTTT. It yields the protein CASSIGTGSGNTIYF.

This chain connects TRBV19 to TRBJ1-1; D gene unclear. CDR1 and CDR2 from the germline V gene are LNHDA and SQIVND (reference sequence). V lost 2 bases, J lost 5 bases, and 9 bases lay in between. The CDR3 is 13 residues long. CDR3: CASSIRTGTEAFF. The CDR3 nucleotides are TGTGCCAGTAGTATAAGGACGGGGACTGAAGCTTTCTTT.

The chain employs TRBV5-8 and TRBJ2-2; tentative D call: TRBD1 (5 bases). This CDR3 contains 16 residues. Germline CDR1 and CDR2: SGHTS and YDEGEE. Trimming cost V 0 bases and J 1 base, with 10 bases left between them. The chain's CDR3 is CASSLDRGLNTGELFF. The CDR3 DNA follows: TGTGCCAGCAGCTTGGATAGGGGCTTGAACACCGGGGAGCTGTTTTTT. The full variable domain, rest sourced from reference TRBV5-8 and TRBJ2-2, is EAGVTQSPTHLIKTRGQQATLRCSPISGHTSVYWYQQALGLGLQFLLWYDEGEERNRGNFPPRFSGRQFPNYSSELNVNALELEDSALYLCASSLDRGLNTGELFFGEGSRLTVL.